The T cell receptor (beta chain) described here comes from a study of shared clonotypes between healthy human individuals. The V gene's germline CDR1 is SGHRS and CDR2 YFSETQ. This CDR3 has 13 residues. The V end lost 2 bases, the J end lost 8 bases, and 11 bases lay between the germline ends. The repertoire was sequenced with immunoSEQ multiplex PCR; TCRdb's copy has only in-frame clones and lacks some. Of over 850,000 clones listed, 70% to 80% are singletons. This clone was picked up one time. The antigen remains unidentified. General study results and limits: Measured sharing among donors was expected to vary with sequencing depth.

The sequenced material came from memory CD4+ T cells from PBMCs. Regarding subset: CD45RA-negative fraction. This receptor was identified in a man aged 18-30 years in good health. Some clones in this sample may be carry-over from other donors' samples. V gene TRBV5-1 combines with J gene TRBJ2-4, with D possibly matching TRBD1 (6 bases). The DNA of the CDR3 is TGCGCCAGCAGCTTCACAGGGCAGGACATTCAGTACTTC. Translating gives CASSFTGQDIQYF. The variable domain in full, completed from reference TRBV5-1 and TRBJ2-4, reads KAGVTQTPRYLIKTRGQQVTLSCSPISGHRSVSWYQQTPGQGLQFLFEYFSETQRNKGNFPGRFSGRQFSNSRSEMNVSTLELGDSALYLCASSFTGQDIQYFGAGTRLSVL.